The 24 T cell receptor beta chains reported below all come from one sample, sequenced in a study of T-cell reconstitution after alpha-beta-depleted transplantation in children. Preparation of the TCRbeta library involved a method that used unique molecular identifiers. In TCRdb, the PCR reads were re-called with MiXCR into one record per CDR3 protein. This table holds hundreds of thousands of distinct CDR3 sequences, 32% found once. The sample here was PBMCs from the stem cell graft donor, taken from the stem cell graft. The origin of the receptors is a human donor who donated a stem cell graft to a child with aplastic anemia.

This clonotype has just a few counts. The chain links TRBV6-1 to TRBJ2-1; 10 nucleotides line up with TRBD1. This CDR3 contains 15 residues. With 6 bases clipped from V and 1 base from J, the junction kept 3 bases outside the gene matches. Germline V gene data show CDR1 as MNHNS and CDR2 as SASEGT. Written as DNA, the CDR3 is TGTGCCAGCAGGGTGGACAGGGGGTCCTACAATGAGCAGTTCTTC. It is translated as CASRVDRGSYNEQFF.

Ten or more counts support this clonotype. The DNA for the CDR3 is TGTGCCAGCAGCTTACGAGGGACAGGGGGCTCCGGGGAGCTGTTTTTT. Translating gives CASSLRGTGGSGELFF. This sequence joins TRBV7-3 and TRBJ2-2; 12 positions match TRBD1. This CDR3 is built from 16 residues. CDR1 and CDR2 from the germline V gene are SGHTA and FQGTGA. Trimming removed 2 bases from V and 6 bases from J; junction bases left unmatched: 4. Complete variable domain (other parts from reference TRBV7-3 and TRBJ2-2): GAGVSQTPSNKVTEKGKYVELRCDPISGHTALYWYRQSLGQGPEFLIYFQGTGAADDSGLPNDRFFAVRPEGSVSTLKIQRTERGDSAVYLCASSLRGTGGSGELFFGEGSRLTVL.

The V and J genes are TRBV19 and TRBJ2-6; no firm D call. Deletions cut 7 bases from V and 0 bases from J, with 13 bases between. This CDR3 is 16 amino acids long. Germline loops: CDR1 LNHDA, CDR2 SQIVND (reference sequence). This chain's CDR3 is CASNMASSSGANVLTF. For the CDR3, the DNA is TGTGCCAGTAATATGGCATCCAGCTCTGGGGCCAACGTCCTGACTTTC.

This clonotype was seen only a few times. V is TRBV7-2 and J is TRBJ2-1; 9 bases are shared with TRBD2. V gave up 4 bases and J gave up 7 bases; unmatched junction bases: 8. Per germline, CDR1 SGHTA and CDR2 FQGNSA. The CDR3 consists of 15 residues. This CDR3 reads CASSSPGLAKNEQFF. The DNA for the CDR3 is TGTGCCAGCAGCTCACCGGGACTAGCTAAAAATGAGCAGTTCTTC.

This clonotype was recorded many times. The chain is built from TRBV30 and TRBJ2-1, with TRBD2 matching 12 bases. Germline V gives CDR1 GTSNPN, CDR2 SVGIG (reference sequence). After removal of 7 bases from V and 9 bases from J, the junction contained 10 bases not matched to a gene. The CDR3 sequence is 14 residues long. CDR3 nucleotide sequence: TGTGCCTCCAGGACTAGCGGGATTCTAGGTGAGCAGTTCTTC. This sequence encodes CASRTSGILGEQFF.

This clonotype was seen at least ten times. The CDR3 coding sequence is TGTGCCAGCAGCCAGGGGGGCACTGAAGCTTTCTTT. Encoded protein: CASSQGGTEAFF. This chain connects TRBV3-1 to TRBJ1-1, with a possible D match to TRBD1 (5 bases). The CDR3 consists of 12 residues. CDR1 is LGHDT and CDR2 is YNNKEL in the germline V gene (reference sequence). V lost 3 bases, J lost 4 bases, and 6 bases lay in between.

The CDR3 loop is CASSSMRLAKNIQYF. Here the CDR3 DNA reads TGTGCCAGCAGTTCAATGCGGTTAGCCAAAAACATTCAGTACTTC. The chain uses TRBV28 and TRBJ2-4; no clear D. Germline-derived CDR1 and CDR2 are MDHEN and SYDVKM. The CDR3 has 15 residues. Trimming left V 4 bases short and J 0 bases short, with 10 bases between.

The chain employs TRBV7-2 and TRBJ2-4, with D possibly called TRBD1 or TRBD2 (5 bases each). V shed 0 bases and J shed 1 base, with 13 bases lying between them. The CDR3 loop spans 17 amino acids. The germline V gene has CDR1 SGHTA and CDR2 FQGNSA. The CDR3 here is CASSLASGALAKNIQYF. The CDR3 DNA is TGTGCCAGCAGCTTAGCTTCCGGGGCGCTTGCCAAAAACATTCAGTACTTC.

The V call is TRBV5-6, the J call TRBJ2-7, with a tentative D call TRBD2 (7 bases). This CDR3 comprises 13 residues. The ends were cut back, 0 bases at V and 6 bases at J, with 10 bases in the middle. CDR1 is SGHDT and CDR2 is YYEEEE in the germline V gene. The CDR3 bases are TGTGCCAGCAGCTTGGATGCGGGGGCCGAGCAGTACTTC. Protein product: CASSLDAGAEQYF. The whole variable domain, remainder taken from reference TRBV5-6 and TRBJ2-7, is DAGVTQSPTHLIKTRGQQVTLRCSPKSGHDTVSWYQQALGQGPQFIFQYYEEEERQRGNFPDRFSGHQFPNYSSELNVNALLLGDSALYLCASSLDAGAEQYFGPGTRLTVT.

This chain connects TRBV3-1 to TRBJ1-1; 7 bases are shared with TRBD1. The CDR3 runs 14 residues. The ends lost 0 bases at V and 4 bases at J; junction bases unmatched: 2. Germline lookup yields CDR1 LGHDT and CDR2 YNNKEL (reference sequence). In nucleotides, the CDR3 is TGTGCCAGCAGCCAAGAGACAGGGAGCACTGAAGCTTTCTTT. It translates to CASSQETGSTEAFF.

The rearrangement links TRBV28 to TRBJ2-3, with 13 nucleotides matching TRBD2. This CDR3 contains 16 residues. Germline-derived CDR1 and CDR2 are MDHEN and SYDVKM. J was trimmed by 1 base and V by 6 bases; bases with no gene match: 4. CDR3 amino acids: CASRPGTSGGTDTQYF. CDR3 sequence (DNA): TGTGCCAGCAGGCCCGGGACTAGCGGGGGCACAGATACGCAGTATTTT.

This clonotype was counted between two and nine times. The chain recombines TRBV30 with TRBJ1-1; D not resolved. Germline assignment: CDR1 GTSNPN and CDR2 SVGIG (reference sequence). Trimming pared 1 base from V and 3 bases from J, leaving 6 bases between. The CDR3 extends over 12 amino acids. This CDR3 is CAWSGPYTEAFF. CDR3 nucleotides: TGTGCCTGGAGTGGCCCCTACACTGAAGCTTTCTTT.

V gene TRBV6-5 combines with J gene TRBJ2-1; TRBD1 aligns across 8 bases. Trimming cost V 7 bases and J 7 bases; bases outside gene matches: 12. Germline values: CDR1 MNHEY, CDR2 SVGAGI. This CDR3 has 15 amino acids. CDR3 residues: CASKRQGISLNEQFF. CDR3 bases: TGTGCCAGCAAACGACAGGGGATTAGTTTGAATGAGCAGTTCTTC.

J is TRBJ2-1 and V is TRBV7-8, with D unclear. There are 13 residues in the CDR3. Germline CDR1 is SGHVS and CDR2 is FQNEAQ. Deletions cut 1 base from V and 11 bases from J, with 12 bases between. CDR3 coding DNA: TGTGCCAGCAGCTTAGTCGTCCGGACCCAGCAGTTCTTC. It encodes CASSLVVRTQQFF.

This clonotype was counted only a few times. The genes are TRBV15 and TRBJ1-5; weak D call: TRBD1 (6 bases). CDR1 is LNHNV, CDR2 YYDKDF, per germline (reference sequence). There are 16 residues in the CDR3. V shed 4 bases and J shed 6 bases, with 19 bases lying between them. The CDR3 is CATSTAPQGRTQPQHF. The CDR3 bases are TGTGCCACCAGCACCGCCCCTCAGGGGCGAACTCAGCCCCAGCATTTT.

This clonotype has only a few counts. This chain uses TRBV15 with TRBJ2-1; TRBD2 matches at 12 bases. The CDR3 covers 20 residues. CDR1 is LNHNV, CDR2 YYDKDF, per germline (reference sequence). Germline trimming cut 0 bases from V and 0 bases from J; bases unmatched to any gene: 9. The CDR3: CATSREKLAGGPSSYNEQFF. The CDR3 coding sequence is TGTGCCACCAGCAGAGAAAAACTAGCGGGAGGACCAAGCTCCTACAATGAGCAGTTCTTC.

CDR3 sequence reads: CSAPTSGSTDTQYF. DNA for the CDR3: TGCAGTGCCCCGACTAGCGGGAGTACAGATACGCAGTATTTT. The gene calls are TRBV20-1 and TRBJ2-3; 12 bases align to TRBD2. The CDR3 consists of 14 residues. Per germline, CDR1 DFQATT and CDR2 SNEGSKA (reference sequence). Trimming cost V 6 bases and J 3 bases; bases outside gene matches: 4.

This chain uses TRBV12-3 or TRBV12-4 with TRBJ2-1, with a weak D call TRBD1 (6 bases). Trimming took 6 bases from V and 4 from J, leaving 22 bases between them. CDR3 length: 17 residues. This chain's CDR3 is CASSDGRRWGPYNEQFF. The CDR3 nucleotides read TGTGCCAGCAGCGACGGCCGGCGGTGGGGGCCTTACAATGAGCAGTTCTTC.

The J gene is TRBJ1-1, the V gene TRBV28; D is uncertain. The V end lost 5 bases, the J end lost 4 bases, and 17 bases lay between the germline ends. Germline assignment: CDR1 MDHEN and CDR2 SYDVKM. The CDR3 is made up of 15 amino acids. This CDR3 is CASSLDWVRSTEAFF. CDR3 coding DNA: TGTGCCAGCAGTCTGGACTGGGTCCGGAGCACTGAAGCTTTCTTT.

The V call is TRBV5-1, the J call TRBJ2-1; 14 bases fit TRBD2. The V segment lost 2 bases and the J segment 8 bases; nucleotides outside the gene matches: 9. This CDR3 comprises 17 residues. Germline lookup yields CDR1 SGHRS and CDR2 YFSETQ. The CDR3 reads CASSFKKGLAGVDEQFF. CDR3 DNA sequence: TGCGCCAGCAGCTTTAAAAAGGGACTAGCGGGAGTCGATGAGCAGTTCTTC. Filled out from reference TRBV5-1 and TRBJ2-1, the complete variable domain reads KAGVTQTPRYLIKTRGQQVTLSCSPISGHRSVSWYQQTPGQGLQFLFEYFSETQRNKGNFPGRFSGRQFSNSRSEMNVSTLELGDSALYLCASSFKKGLAGVDEQFFGPGTRLTVL.

CDR3 bases: TGTGCCACCGGAAGGGTACAGGGTCGAGAGACCCAGTACTTC. As protein: CATGRVQGRETQYF. J is TRBJ2-5 and V is TRBV2, with a tentative D call TRBD1 (6 bases). From germline, CDR1 is SNHLY and CDR2 FYNNEI. With 10 bases removed from V and 4 bases from J, the gap between germline ends came to 19 bases. This CDR3 has 14 amino acids.

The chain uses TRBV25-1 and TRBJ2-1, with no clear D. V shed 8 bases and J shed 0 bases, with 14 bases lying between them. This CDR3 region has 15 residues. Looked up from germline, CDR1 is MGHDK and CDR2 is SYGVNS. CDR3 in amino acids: CASGPLHTSYNEQFF. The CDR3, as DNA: TGTGCCAGCGGACCTCTCCACACCTCCTACAATGAGCAGTTCTTC.

Here the CDR3 DNA reads TGCAGTGCTAGAAGAGCGGGAGGGCCCGATGGGGCCAACGTCCTGACTTTC. Protein sequence: CSARRAGGPDGANVLTF. The chain links TRBV20-1 to TRBJ2-6; 10 bases are shared with TRBD2. CDR1 DFQATT and CDR2 SNEGSKA come from the germline V gene (reference sequence). The CDR3 extends over 17 amino acids. After removal of 2 bases from V and 3 bases from J, the junction contained 7 bases not matched to a gene.

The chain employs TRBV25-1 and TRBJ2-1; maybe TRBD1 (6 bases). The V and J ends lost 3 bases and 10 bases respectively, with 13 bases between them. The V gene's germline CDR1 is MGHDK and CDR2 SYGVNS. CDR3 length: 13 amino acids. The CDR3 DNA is TGTGCCAGCAGTGAGAGACAGGTGGAGGAGCAGTTCTTC. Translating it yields CASSERQVEEQFF.